Presented here are 29 T cell receptor beta chains from one specimen sequenced in a study of T cells in Graves' hyperthyroidism and ophthalmopathy (dated by TCRdb to between 2018 and 2020). Receptor amplification or capture employed multiplex PCR. The reads were generated on an Illumina HiSeq 2000. The TCR beta CDR3 regions were amplified from the RNA transcripts. The TCR CDR3 was subjected to a first round of RT-PCR using the HTBI primer set and the Qiagen OneStep RT-PCR kit. In TCRdb, the public reads were trimmed at Q25 with fastp and aligned with MiXCR, with productive beta chains retained. Entries that share a CDR3 protein sequence are merged under the most common genes and DNA. The sample contains under 450,000 distinct CDR3 sequences, around 14% of them found a single time. Almost 8% of the sample is taken by the ten largest. Source material: blood. These TCRs come from a woman in her late teens or twenties with Graves' hyperthyroidism.

This clonotype was counted many times. The chain joins TRBV6-5 to TRBJ1-6; the D is unclear. Looked up from germline, CDR1 is MNHEY and CDR2 is SVGAGI. This CDR3 comprises 12 residues. The germline V and J ends were trimmed by 0 bases and 15 bases, with 9 bases remaining between them. The CDR3 region has the DNA TGTGCCAGCAGTTACTCGTCGGTGGACCTCCACTTT. Protein: CASSYSSVDLHF.

This clonotype has a count of ten or more. The J gene is TRBJ2-5, the V gene TRBV20-1; the match to TRBD2 covers 13 bases. Germline lookup yields CDR1 DFQATT and CDR2 SNEGSKA (reference sequence). CDR3 size: 18 residues. V shed 8 bases and J 4 bases; nucleotides not matched to a gene: 19. CDR3 coding DNA: TGCAGTTCCATGAAAACTAGCGGGAGGGTAGTGGAAAGAGAGACCCAGTACTTC. This translates into CSSMKTSGRVVERETQYF.

This clonotype has at least ten counts. V and J are TRBV6-1 and TRBJ2-4, with 9 positions matching TRBD1. V shed 6 bases and J 5 bases; nucleotides not matched to a gene: 5. Germline V gives CDR1 MNHNS, CDR2 SASEGT. The CDR3 is 14 amino acids. The CDR3 region is CASRRGQGQNIQYF. CDR3 DNA: TGTGCCAGCAGGCGGGGACAGGGTCAAAACATTCAGTACTTC.

This clonotype was seen at least ten times. The CDR3 nucleotides are TGTGCCAGCAGCGACTGGGTTGATGAAGCTTTCTTT. It is translated as CASSDWVDEAFF. The chain recombines TRBV11-3 with TRBJ1-1; D uncertain. V gave up 5 bases and J gave up 7 bases, with 11 bases separating them. The CDR3 has 12 amino acids. Germline values: CDR1 SGHNT, CDR2 YENEEA.

The V call is TRBV19, the J call TRBJ1-2, with 11 bases aligning to TRBD1. Per the germline V gene, CDR1 is LNHDA and CDR2 is SQIVND (reference sequence). V shed 5 bases and J 12 bases; nucleotides not matched to a gene: 14. CDR3 size: 15 residues. The chain's CDR3 is CASSASGTGGQGDTF. In DNA form, the CDR3 reads TGTGCCAGTAGTGCCTCCGGGACAGGGGGACAGGGCGACACCTTC.

In this sample, this clonotype turned up many times. The genes are TRBV5-6 and TRBJ2-3; TRBD2 aligns across 8 bases. Germline assignment: CDR1 SGHDT and CDR2 YYEEEE. The CDR3 contains 18 residues. After removal of 5 bases from V and 5 bases from J, the junction contained 19 bases not matched to a gene. CDR3 residues: CASSFLDPKAGEGDTQYF. CDR3 nucleotides: TGTGCCAGCAGTTTTCTGGACCCTAAAGCGGGGGAGGGAGATACGCAGTATTTT.

This clonotype has at least ten counts. This sequence joins TRBV2 and TRBJ1-5; no clear D gene. The V and J ends lost 0 bases and 11 bases respectively, with 26 bases between them. The CDR3 contains 18 residues. Per the germline V gene, CDR1 is SNHLY and CDR2 is FYNNEI. The chain's CDR3 is CASSEALLGGLELRAQHF. The CDR3 nucleotides read TGTGCCAGCAGTGAAGCGCTTCTCGGCGGTCTCGAATTGAGGGCCCAGCATTTT.

This clonotype showed up just a few times. The chain carries TRBV28 and TRBJ2-1; D may be TRBD2 (6 bases). The CDR3 consists of 15 residues. V was clipped by 7 bases and J by 0 bases, with 13 bases between them. Germline V gene data show CDR1 as MDHEN and CDR2 as SYDVKM. This chain's CDR3 is CASNPTGSSYNEQFF. CDR3 nucleotides: TGTGCCAGCAATCCGACCGGGAGCTCCTACAATGAGCAGTTCTTC.

This clonotype was detected ten times or more. V is TRBV3-1 and J is TRBJ2-3; a weak D match, TRBD2 (6 bases). V lost 2 bases and J lost 6, with 9 bases in between. The CDR3 totals 13 residues. Per the germline V gene, CDR1 is LGHDT and CDR2 is YNNKEL (reference sequence). The CDR3 loop is CASSQSEGDTQYF. CDR3 sequence (DNA): TGTGCCAGCAGCCAATCGGAGGGGGATACGCAGTATTTT.

There are many counts of this clonotype. The chain combines TRBV4-2 with TRBJ2-1; 12 bases are shared with TRBD2. The J segment lost 12 bases and the V segment lost 0 bases, leaving 9 bases of the junction unmatched. The CDR3 extends over 16 amino acids. CDR1 LGHNA and CDR2 YNFKEQ come from the germline V gene. The CDR3 coding sequence is TGTGCCAGCAGCCAAGATGGCCTAGCGGGGGGGCCACGGCAGTTCTTC. It codes for CASSQDGLAGGPRQFF.

Comment on this clonotype: A much larger clone differs from this one at a single base, so this may be a read error. V gene TRBV7-9 combines with J gene TRBJ1-1; TRBD1 agrees at 9 bases. This CDR3 has 14 amino acids. Germline V gene sequence: CDR1 SEHNR, CDR2 FQNEAQ (reference sequence). The CDR3 loop is CASSPYTGGTKAFF. The CDR3 region has the DNA TGTGCCAGCAGCCCTTATACAGGGGGCACTAAAGCTTTCTTT.

The chain uses TRBV20-1 and TRBJ1-1, with TRBD1 matching 9 bases. Per the germline V gene, CDR1 is DFQATT and CDR2 is SNEGSKA (reference sequence). V lost 6 bases, J lost 7 bases, and 15 bases stayed unmatched. This CDR3 has 15 amino acids. CDR3: CSALTRGTGSSEAFF. The CDR3 DNA follows: TGCAGTGCCCTTACACGGGGGACAGGGAGCAGTGAAGCTTTCTTT.

With regard to this clonotype: Given a much more abundant clone one base away, this may be a read error. The V call is TRBV5-1, the J call TRBJ1-1, with D perhaps TRBD1 (5 bases). Germline V CDR1 and CDR2: SGHRS, YFSETQ. This CDR3 has 16 amino acids. CDR3 coding DNA: TGCGCCAGCAGCTTGGCCGGGGGTATGGAGGGCCGAGAAGCTCTCTTT. Its protein product is CASSLAGGMEGREALF. Full variable domain (remainder filled in from reference TRBV5-1 and TRBJ1-1): KAGVTQTPRYLIKTRGQQVTLSCSPISGHRSVSWYQQTPGQGLQFLFEYFSETQRNKGNFPGRFSGRQFSNSRSEMNVSTLELGDSALYLCASSLAGGMEGREALFGQGTRLTVV.

In its sample, this clonotype was seen many times. The gene calls are TRBV6-1 and TRBJ2-7; D gene unclear. The CDR3 contains 15 residues. CDR1 is MNHNS and CDR2 is SASEGT in the germline V gene. The V end was cut by 2 bases, the J end by 6 bases, with 17 bases between. CDR3 protein: CASSEHGRLRAEQYF. The CDR3, as DNA: TGTGCCAGCAGTGAACACGGACGGTTGAGAGCCGAGCAGTACTTC.

Many counts were recorded for this clonotype. The V gene is TRBV10-2, the J gene TRBJ2-1; D is undetermined. Germline CDR1 reads WSHSY; CDR2 reads SAAADI. The germline V and J ends were trimmed by 7 bases and 5 bases, with 15 bases remaining between them. The CDR3 spans 14 residues. The CDR3 bases are TGCGCCAGCAAACTCCAGCGCCTCAACAATGAGCAGTTCTTC. It encodes CASKLQRLNNEQFF.

This clonotype has just a few counts. The rearrangement links TRBV19 to TRBJ1-2; no reliable D call. V lost 8 bases and J 8 bases, leaving 21 bases between the germline ends. The CDR3 has 14 amino acids. Germline CDR1 and CDR2: LNHDA and SQIVND (reference sequence). The CDR3 protein is CASAPGERFGGYTF. The CDR3 nucleotides are TGTGCCAGTGCCCCGGGAGAGAGGTTTGGAGGCTACACCTTC.

At least ten counts were recorded for this clonotype. This rearrangement joins TRBV30 to TRBJ1-2; D possibly corresponds to TRBD1 (5 bases). CDR3 size: 11 residues. V shed 5 bases and J shed 8 bases, with 12 bases lying between them. Per the germline V gene, CDR1 is GTSNPN and CDR2 is SVGIG (reference sequence). CDR3 sequence (DNA): TGTGCCTGGGCGGAGGAGGGGGGCTACACCTTC. Encoded protein: CAWAEEGGYTF.

This clonotype was seen a few times. The chain links TRBV7-3 to TRBJ2-2; either TRBD1 or TRBD2 may supply D (5 bases each). Germline CDR1 is SGHTA and CDR2 is FQGTGA. The ends were cut back, 3 bases at V and 5 bases at J, with 13 bases in the middle. The CDR3 is 15 residues long. The CDR3 sequence: CASSLGPRGTGELFF. CDR3 in DNA: TGTGCCAGCAGCTTGGGTCCGAGGGGTACCGGGGAGCTGTTTTTT.

In its sample, this clonotype was seen many times. The DNA for the CDR3 is TGCGCCAGCAGCCCGGGGACTTCACCTTACAATGAGCAGTTCTTC. It yields the protein CASSPGTSPYNEQFF. This rearrangement joins TRBV5-1 to TRBJ2-1; weak D call: TRBD2 (6 bases). The V end lost 4 bases, the J end lost 4 bases, and 15 bases lay between the germline ends. CDR1 is SGHRS and CDR2 is YFSETQ in the germline V gene. The CDR3 has 15 residues.

The V call is TRBV7-3, the J call TRBJ2-2, with D uncertain. The CDR3 totals 12 residues. Looked up from germline, CDR1 is SGHTA and CDR2 is FQGTGA. Trimming pared 3 bases from V and 8 bases from J, leaving 7 bases between. The CDR3 DNA is TGTGCCAGCAGCTTTCCCGAGGGGGAGCTGTTTTTT. Amino acids: CASSFPEGELFF.

V and J are TRBV6-2 or TRBV6-3 and TRBJ2-7; D is undetermined. The V gene lost 4 bases and the J gene lost 5 bases, with 18 bases spanning the gap. This CDR3 contains 15 residues. Per the germline V gene, CDR1 is MNHEY and CDR2 is SVGEGT. As DNA, the CDR3 is TGTGCCAGCAGTTCTGGAGTTGGAACTTCCCACGAGCAGTACTTC. It translates to CASSSGVGTSHEQYF.

Many counts were recorded for this clonotype. The rearrangement links TRBV11-2 to TRBJ2-7; 9 bases are a match to TRBD1. Germline V gene sequence: CDR1 SGHAT, CDR2 FQNNGV. CDR3 length: 18 amino acids. Trimming took 2 bases from V and 0 from J; bases not matched to a gene: 11. CDR3 DNA: TGTGCCAGCAGCTTAAGAATTCCCGGGACAGGGATCTCCTACGAGCAGTACTTC. Amino acid sequence: CASSLRIPGTGISYEQYF.

This clonotype showed up just a few times. The chain links TRBV5-1 to TRBJ1-4, with D unclear. In germline, CDR1 is SGHRS, CDR2 YFSETQ. Trimming left V 4 bases short and J 5 bases short, with 9 bases between. This CDR3 comprises 13 residues. The CDR3 sequence: CASSVGLNEKLFF. The CDR3 nucleotides read TGCGCCAGCAGCGTCGGCCTCAATGAAAAACTGTTTTTT.

This clonotype was counted at least ten times. CDR3 residues: CATSPHWDRETNEQFF. CDR3 bases: TGTGCCACCAGCCCTCACTGGGACAGGGAGACCAATGAGCAGTTCTTC. The rearrangement uses TRBV15 and TRBJ2-1; 9 nucleotides line up with TRBD1. Germline V gene data show CDR1 as LNHNV and CDR2 as YYDKDF (reference sequence). The CDR3 extends over 16 amino acids. V lost 5 bases, J lost 6 bases, and 11 bases stayed unmatched.

The chain uses TRBV5-5 and TRBJ2-3, with D perhaps TRBD2 (6 bases). The CDR3 contains 15 residues. With 0 bases removed from V and 4 bases from J, the gap between germline ends came to 12 bases. In germline, CDR1 is SGHKS, CDR2 YYEKEE (reference sequence). CDR3 sequence: CASSLGRTSPDTQYF. CDR3 bases: TGTGCCAGCAGCTTGGGCAGAACTAGCCCAGATACGCAGTATTTT. Based on the CDR3 plus reference TRBV5-5 and TRBJ2-3, the full variable domain is DAGVTQSPTHLIKTRGQQVTLRCSPISGHKSVSWYQQVLGQGPQFIFQYYEKEERGRGNFPDRFSARQFPNYSSELNVNALLLGDSALYLCASSLGRTSPDTQYFGPGTRLTVL.

This clonotype was found many times. The J gene is TRBJ2-5, the V gene TRBV6-1, with TRBD1 identical over 7 bases. The CDR3 is 13 residues long. Germline assignment: CDR1 MNHNS and CDR2 SASEGT. J was trimmed by 1 base and V by 9 bases; bases with no gene match: 5. The CDR3: CASSGQFQETQYF. DNA of the CDR3: TGTGCCAGTTCGGGACAGTTCCAAGAGACCCAGTACTTC.

The chain recombines TRBV27 with TRBJ2-7; tentatively, D is TRBD1 (5 bases). V was trimmed by 5 bases and J by 5 bases, leaving 13 bases between them. This CDR3 has 13 amino acids. Germline CDR1 and CDR2: MNHEY and SMNVEV (reference sequence). The chain's CDR3 is CASSKGRADEQYF. The CDR3 DNA sequence: TGTGCCAGCAGTAAGGGCAGGGCCGACGAGCAGTACTTC.

This clonotype occurred many times. The gene calls are TRBV30 and TRBJ2-5; maybe TRBD2 (6 bases). This CDR3 has 14 residues. The germline V gene has CDR1 GTSNPN and CDR2 SVGIG (reference sequence). The V gene lost 2 bases and the J gene lost 1 base, with 11 bases spanning the gap. For the CDR3, the DNA is TGTGCCTGGAGTTGGAGGGTAGGCCAAGAGACCCAGTACTTC. Amino acids: CAWSWRVGQETQYF.

V is TRBV25-1 and J is TRBJ2-7; weak D call: TRBD2 (5 bases). V was trimmed by 6 bases and J by 0 bases, leaving 18 bases between them. Germline-derived CDR1 and CDR2 are MGHDK and SYGVNS. The CDR3 covers 16 residues. The CDR3: CASRSPGGSSSYEQYF. For the CDR3, the DNA is TGTGCCAGCAGATCCCCCGGCGGGTCGAGCTCCTACGAGCAGTACTTC.